These 18 T cell receptor beta chains originate from one sample sequenced in a study of blood T cells in healthy people across ages. For the second PCR, which ran for 7 to 11 cycles, a sample-barcoded 5' primer and a J-beta primer mix were used. Via MiXCR, TCRdb re-called the 5' RACE reads, giving one row per CDR3 protein. Altogether some 750,000 distinct CDR3 sequences are present, about 24% being singletons, with the ten largest covering 22%. Specimen: blood. These TCRs come from a man between 65 and 85 years old in good health.

The rearrangement links TRBV6-5 to TRBJ1-2; possibly TRBD1 for D (5 bases). CDR1 is MNHEY and CDR2 is SVGAGI in the germline V gene. V lost 6 bases to trimming and J lost 6 bases, with 11 bases between them. There are 12 residues in the CDR3. CDR3 in DNA: TGTGCCAGCAGCTCTCGAGGGGATGGCTACACCTTC. It translates to CASSSRGDGYTF.

This chain links TRBV12-3 or TRBV12-4 with TRBJ2-7; D is ambiguous. The CDR3 is 12 amino acids. With 3 bases removed from V and 6 bases from J, the gap between germline ends came to 9 bases. CDR3 sequence (DNA): TGTGCCAGCAGTTTGCGCCCTTTCGAGCAGTACTTC. Its translation is CASSLRPFEQYF.

This clonotype was recorded many times. The rearrangement uses TRBV6-5 and TRBJ2-7, with 9 bases that match TRBD1. J lost 5 bases, V lost 6 bases, and 2 bases had no gene match. This CDR3 spans 12 amino acids. The V gene's germline CDR1 is MNHEY and CDR2 SVGAGI. Here the CDR3 DNA reads TGTGCCAGCAGCCGGACAGGGGACGAGCAGTACTTC. The encoded protein is CASSRTGDEQYF.

This clonotype was seen a handful of times. The genes are TRBV28 and TRBJ2-7, with D unclear. The V gene's germline CDR1 is MDHEN and CDR2 SYDVKM. V was clipped by 5 bases and J by 7 bases, with 18 bases between them. The CDR3 runs to 14 residues. CDR3 loop: CASSRKTTVGEQYF. The CDR3 DNA reads TGTGCCAGCAGTCGAAAGACAACAGTGGGGGAGCAGTACTTC. The variable domain in full, with the rest retrieved from reference TRBV28 and TRBJ2-7, is DVKVTQSSRYLVKRTGEKVFLECVQDMDHENMFWYRQDPGLGLRLIYFSYDVKMKEKGDIPEGYSVSREKKERFSLILESASTNQTSMYLCASSRKTTVGEQYFGPGTRLTVT.

This rearrangement joins TRBV20-1 to TRBJ2-7; D is possibly TRBD2 (5 bases). The CDR3 has 14 residues. Germline V gives CDR1 DFQATT, CDR2 SNEGSKA (reference sequence). Trimming stripped 3 bases from V and 2 bases from J, with 14 bases between. DNA of the CDR3: TGCAGTGCTAGTACGGGGTGGCGCGCCTACGAGCAGTACTTC. Its translation is CSASTGWRAYEQYF.

This clonotype came up a few times. A clone one base away is much larger, so this may be a read error. V usage is TRBV12-3 or TRBV12-4 and J usage is TRBJ2-1; possibly TRBD2 for D (6 bases). The J call is uncertain, as TRBJ2-5 better fits the DNA end. This CDR3 is built from 13 residues. CDR3 protein: CASTSGVAETQYF. CDR3 in DNA: TGTGCCAGCACCTCGGGGGTAGCGGAGACCCAGTACTTC.

The genes are TRBV18 and TRBJ2-7, with 9 positions matching TRBD1. The junction had 4 bases not matched to a gene; V was cut back by 0 bases and J by 4 bases. The CDR3 covers 15 residues. The germline V gene encodes CDR1 KGHSH and CDR2 LQKENI. Here the CDR3 DNA reads TGTGCCAGCTCACCACCTACTGGACAGGGGTACGAGCAGTACTTC. Protein: CASSPPTGQGYEQYF. The complete variable domain, with remaining parts taken from reference TRBV18 and TRBJ2-7, reads NAGVMQNPRHLVRRRGQEARLRCSPMKGHSHVYWYRQLPEEGLKFMVYLQKENIIDESGMPKERFSAEFPKEGPSILRIQQVVRGDSAAYFCASSPPTGQGYEQYFGPGTRLTVT.

This clonotype showed up just a few times. The V and J genes are TRBV7-2 and TRBJ1-2, with D unclear. CDR3 size: 14 residues. Germline V gives CDR1 SGHTA, CDR2 FQGNSA. V gave up 6 bases and J gave up 2 bases, with 13 bases separating them. CDR3 nucleotide sequence: TGTGCCAGCAGTTATCTCTTGGGGAACTATGGCTACACCTTC. As protein: CASSYLLGNYGYTF.

The chain employs TRBV20-1 and TRBJ1-1; D gene unclear. V was shortened by 6 bases and J by 1 base, with 12 bases between the two germline ends. Germline assignment: CDR1 DFQATT and CDR2 SNEGSKA (reference sequence). The CDR3 totals 13 residues. The CDR3 protein is CSAEKLGNTEAFF. CDR3 in DNA: TGCAGTGCGGAAAAGTTGGGGAACACTGAAGCTTTCTTT.

The genes are TRBV7-6 and TRBJ2-3, with 12 bases fitting TRBD2. The CDR3 has 17 amino acids. With 1 base clipped from V and 5 bases from J, the junction kept 7 bases outside the gene matches. Germline CDR1 SGHVS, CDR2 FNYEAQ. CDR3 bases: TGTGCCAGCAGCTTAGGAGCTAGCGGGGGGGCCGGAGATACGCAGTATTTT. Translating it yields CASSLGASGGAGDTQYF.

This sequence joins TRBV12-3 or TRBV12-4 and TRBJ1-5; maybe TRBD1 (5 bases). This CDR3 contains 14 residues. V was pared by 7 bases and J by 3 bases, with 13 bases between. CDR3 sequence reads: CASTVAGNNQPQHF. DNA of the CDR3: TGTGCCAGCACAGTGGCAGGGAACAATCAGCCCCAGCATTTT.

This rearrangement joins TRBV12-3 or TRBV12-4 to TRBJ2-3, with a possible D match to TRBD1 (6 bases). This CDR3 is 15 amino acids long. V lost 5 bases to trimming and J lost 1 base, with 13 bases between them. CDR3 residues: CASSPWTEGTDTQYF. The CDR3 bases are TGTGCCAGCAGTCCCTGGACAGAGGGCACAGATACGCAGTATTTT.

In this sample, this clonotype turned up many times. This rearrangement joins TRBV24-1 to TRBJ2-7; 7 bases line up with TRBD2. Per germline, CDR1 KGHDR and CDR2 SFDVKD. The CDR3 sequence is 12 residues long. Unmatched junction bases numbered 5, after V lost 9 bases and J lost 4 bases. DNA for the CDR3: TGTGCCACCCGCCCTAGCGGTTACGAGCAGTACGTC. It is translated as CATRPSGYEQYV.

This clonotype was observed many times. The chain uses TRBV20-1 and TRBJ1-1; possibly TRBD1 for D (6 bases). This CDR3 region has 13 residues. The ends were cut back, 4 bases at V and 1 base at J, with 10 bases in the middle. Germline V lookup: CDR1 DFQATT, CDR2 SNEGSKA (reference sequence). The CDR3 region has the DNA TGCAGTGCTACCAGGGGACCGAACACTGAAGCTTTCTTT. It translates to CSATRGPNTEAFF.

A single count supports this clonotype. J is TRBJ2-1 and V is TRBV7-6, with 7 bases lining up with TRBD1. CDR3 size: 16 residues. V shed 2 bases and J 5 bases; nucleotides not matched to a gene: 9. Germline CDR1 SGHVS, CDR2 FNYEAQ. The CDR3 DNA reads as TGTGCCAGCAGCTTATTCCCGGGACAGCCCCACAATGAGCAGTTCTTC. Protein: CASSLFPGQPHNEQFF.

This clonotype was detected a few times. This rearrangement joins TRBV21-1 to TRBJ2-5. TRBV21-1 counts as a pseudogene. The length of the CDR3 is 13 residues. CDR3 in amino acids: CASLPARQETQYF. CDR3 in DNA: TGTGCCAGCCTGCCAGCGCGACAAGAGACCCAGTACTTC.

This clonotype was detected many times. This chain links TRBV29-1 with TRBJ1-2, with D possibly TRBD1 on 6 matching bases. V lost 1 base, J lost 5 bases, and 11 bases lay in between. Germline V gives CDR1 SQVTM, CDR2 ANQGSEA. This CDR3 spans 13 amino acids. The CDR3 loop reads CSVEAGARYGYTF. The CDR3 DNA sequence: TGCAGCGTTGAAGCGGGGGCGAGGTATGGCTACACCTTC.

This clonotype has a handful of counts. This rearrangement joins TRBV4-3 to TRBJ1-4, with 10 positions matching TRBD1. CDR3 size: 18 residues. The germline CDR1 and CDR2 sequences are LGHNA and YSLEER. J lost 0 bases, V lost 0 bases, and 4 bases had no gene match. In DNA, the CDR3 is TGCGCCAGCAGCCAAGACCCGGACAGGGGGGCAACTAATGAAAAACTGTTTTTT. Amino acids: CASSQDPDRGATNEKLFF.